Sequencing of this T cell receptor beta chain was carried out in a study of T cell changes during pregnancy in multiple sclerosis. CDR3 length equals 14 residues. The germline CDR1 and CDR2 sequences are SGHDT and YYEEEE. V shed 3 bases, J shed 9 bases, and the junction held 9 bases outside the gene matches. The assay was immunoSEQ multiplex PCR, and TCRdb's table has in-frame clones only and misses some. The sample has roughly 38,000 clones; around 89% are singletons. The TCR comes from a female donor with multiple sclerosis, enrolled in a pregnancy study. Here the sequenced sample was CD8+ T cells from peripheral blood mononuclear cells, taken in the third trimester of pregnancy. This chain uses TRBV5-6 with TRBJ2-1; 7 bases line up with TRBD2. The CDR3 region has the DNA TGTGCCAGCAGCTCAACTAGCGCTAGGGGTGAGCAGTTCTTC. This codes for CASSSTSARGEQFF.